Shown below are 15 T cell receptor beta chains from a single sample sequenced in a study of shared clonotypes between healthy human individuals. Data came from immunoSEQ multiplex PCR; TCRdb stores just in-frame clones and leaves some out. The sample lists about 100,000 clones; about 45% were seen once. The material sequenced was PBMCs. The receptors here all came from a woman aged 35 to 49 in good health. Some clones in this sample may be carry-over from other donors' samples.

This clone came up many times. Different DNA sequences within this sample yield the same CDR3. The V gene is TRBV29-1, the J gene TRBJ2-1; 7 nucleotides align to TRBD2. In germline, CDR1 is SQVTM, CDR2 ANQGSEA. There are 15 residues in the CDR3. Trimming at V came to 7 bases and at J to 2 bases, leaving 11 bases not matched to a gene. The CDR3 spells CSGRGRGLTYNEQFF. CDR3 sequence (DNA): TGCAGCGGCCGTGGTAGGGGACTAACCTACAATGAGCAGTTCTTC.

Turning to this clone: A much larger clone lies one base from this, so it may be a read error. The J gene is TRBJ2-1, the V gene TRBV28; the match to TRBD2 covers 10 bases. Germline V lookup: CDR1 MDHEN, CDR2 SYDVKM. This CDR3 comprises 15 residues. V lost 6 bases, J lost 0 bases, and 2 bases stayed unmatched. The chain's CDR3 is CASRASGSSYNEQFF. The CDR3, as DNA: TGTGCCAGCAGGGCTAGCGGGAGCTCCTACAATGAGCAGTTCTTC.

This chain joins TRBV18 and TRBJ2-7; D not certain. Germline lookup yields CDR1 KGHSH and CDR2 LQKENI. The CDR3 is made up of 14 amino acids. Trimming took off 0 bases at V and 3 bases at J, with 9 bases between the two ends. This CDR3 is CASSPPGKGYEQYF. The CDR3 nucleotides read TGTGCCAGCTCACCACCAGGTAAAGGCTACGAGCAGTACTTC.

The J gene is TRBJ1-3, the V gene TRBV10-3, with TRBD1 identical over 12 bases. From germline, CDR1 is ENHRY and CDR2 SYGVKD. J lost 5 bases, V lost 6 bases, and 14 bases had no gene match. The CDR3 has 18 amino acids. The CDR3 loop is CAIRTGTGGFRMRNTIYF. CDR3 DNA sequence: TGTGCCATCAGGACCGGGACAGGGGGCTTTCGGATGCGAAACACCATATATTTT.

The V and J genes are TRBV4-1 and TRBJ1-1; D is unclear. CDR3 length: 15 amino acids. V was clipped by 0 bases and J by 2 bases, with 10 bases between them. The V gene's germline CDR1 is MGHRA and CDR2 YSYEKL. Here the CDR3 DNA reads TGCGCCAGCAGCCAAGATCCACAGCCTAACACTGAAGCTTTCTTT. It encodes CASSQDPQPNTEAFF.

V gene TRBV4-3 combines with J gene TRBJ1-1; D is undetermined. This CDR3 is built from 15 residues. The germline gives CDR1 LGHNA, CDR2 YSLEER. The V end lost 4 bases, the J end lost 3 bases, and 15 bases lay between the germline ends. The CDR3 sequence: CASSRLANAYTEAFF. In nucleotides, the CDR3 is TGCGCCAGCAGCCGACTGGCAAACGCTTACACTGAAGCTTTCTTT.

Worth noting for this clone: A much larger clone lies a single base off, so this may be a read error. The chain carries TRBV9 and TRBJ1-2, with TRBD1 as a possible D gene (5 bases). V lost 5 bases and J 6 bases, leaving 8 bases between the germline ends. The CDR3 is 11 amino acids. Germline V gene lookup returns CDR1 SGDLS and CDR2 YYNGEE. In DNA form, the CDR3 reads TGTGCCAGCAGGCAGGGCAATGGCTACACCTTC. Its protein product is CASRQGNGYTF. Full variable domain (rest looked up from reference TRBV9 and TRBJ1-2): DSGVTQTPKHLITATGQRVTLRCSPRSGDLSVYWYQQSLDQGLQFLIQYYNGEERAKGNILERFSAQQFPDLHSELNLSSLELGDSALYFCASRQGNGYTFGSGTRLTVV.

V and J are TRBV6-5 and TRBJ2-1, with 10 positions matching TRBD2. CDR3 length: 14 residues. Germline CDR1 is MNHEY and CDR2 is SVGAGI. Trimming cost V 5 bases and J 7 bases; bases outside gene matches: 5. CDR3 DNA: TGTGCCAGCAGTCTAGCGGGAGAGAGTAATGAGCAGTTCTTC. Encoded protein: CASSLAGESNEQFF.

This clone appeared once. The V and J genes are TRBV7-9 and TRBJ1-4; 9 bases align to TRBD1. V lost 3 bases, J lost 7 bases, and 3 bases stayed unmatched. The germline V gene has CDR1 SEHNR and CDR2 FQNEAQ (reference sequence). The CDR3 consists of 14 residues. The CDR3, as DNA: TGTGCCAGCAGCTTCCGGACAGGGGCTGAAAAACTGTTTTTT. Its translation is CASSFRTGAEKLFF.

This clone occurred many times. Other DNA sequences in the same sample also yield this CDR3. J is TRBJ2-1 and V is TRBV9, with a tentative D call TRBD1 (5 bases). Between the trimmed V and J ends, which lost 4 bases and 0 bases, there was a span of 11 bases. The germline CDR1 and CDR2 sequences are SGDLS and YYNGEE. The length of the CDR3 is 15 residues. As DNA, the CDR3 is TGTGCCAGCAGCCCGACAGTAAGCTCCTACAATGAGCAGTTCTTC. As protein: CASSPTVSSYNEQFF.

This clone was detected ten times or more. This chain links TRBV28 with TRBJ2-7; TRBD1 or TRBD2 may be the D gene (5 bases each). CDR1 MDHEN and CDR2 SYDVKM come from the germline V gene. The germline V and J ends were trimmed by 5 bases and 4 bases, with 12 bases remaining between them. The CDR3 sequence is 13 residues long. The CDR3 protein is CASSPSGTYEQYF. The CDR3 nucleotides read TGTGCCAGCAGTCCATCGGGGACGTACGAGCAGTACTTC.

V usage is TRBV5-6 and J usage is TRBJ1-4; D is uncertain. The V end was cut by 4 bases, the J end by 11 bases, with 12 bases between. Germline V gives CDR1 SGHDT, CDR2 YYEEEE. This CDR3 has 12 amino acids. CDR3 nucleotides: TGTGCCAGCAGCAACTTTGAAGGTAAACTGTTTTTT. It is translated as CASSNFEGKLFF.

This clone was observed many times. V and J are TRBV9 and TRBJ1-2; no firm D call. CDR1 SGDLS and CDR2 YYNGEE come from the germline V gene. The CDR3 is 15 residues long. Trimming shortened V by 0 bases and J by 8 bases, and 17 bases separated the two germline ends. The CDR3 DNA is TGTGCCAGCAGCGTAGCTACTGGACCTTATAAAGGCTACACCTTC. Its protein is CASSVATGPYKGYTF.

The chain joins TRBV6-1 to TRBJ1-2; 8 positions match TRBD1. Trimming removed 6 bases from V and 8 bases from J; junction bases left unmatched: 5. Per germline, CDR1 MNHNS and CDR2 SASEGT. The CDR3 has 12 residues. The CDR3 is CASSWAGGGYTF. CDR3 DNA: TGTGCCAGCAGCTGGGCAGGGGGCGGCTACACCTTC.

Concerning this clone: One base separates it from a far larger clone, so it is likely a read error. V usage is TRBV30 and J usage is TRBJ1-1, with unresolved D. This CDR3 is 12 amino acids long. Per the germline V gene, CDR1 is GTSNPN and CDR2 is SVGIG (reference sequence). CDR3 nucleotides: TGTACCTGGAGGGAGGGTCGCTCTGAAGCTTTCTTT. Translated, it gives CTWREGRSEAFF.